These 24 T cell receptor beta chains originate from one sample sequenced in a study of T cell repertoires and Cas9 in healthy adults. Profiling relied on immunoSEQ multiplex PCR, and the TCRdb table lists in-frame clones only, not all of them. Counted here are over 12,000 clones, roughly nine tenths occurring once; the ten biggest clones make up around 1.5%. Sequenced input: Tregs (CD4+, CD25+, CD127-, CD137-, CD154-) from PBMCs; culture status not recorded. The origin of the receptors is a human donor in good health.

The chain carries TRBV7-7 and TRBJ2-7; TRBD2 agrees at 11 bases. The CDR3 runs to 16 residues. CDR1 is SSHAT, CDR2 FNYEAQ, per germline (reference sequence). Trimming cost V 3 bases and J 3 bases; bases outside gene matches: 7. CDR3 loop: CASSLYPGLADYEQYF. The CDR3, as DNA: TGTGCCAGCAGCTTGTATCCGGGACTAGCGGACTACGAGCAGTACTTC.

This clone was observed a few times. The chain is built from TRBV4-3 and TRBJ1-2; a possible D gene is TRBD1 (6 bases). V was shortened by 1 base and J by 4 bases, with 13 bases between the two germline ends. Germline V gives CDR1 LGHNA, CDR2 YSLEER. The CDR3 extends over 15 amino acids. The CDR3 loop is CASSQVVGTLYGYTF. For the CDR3, the DNA is TGCGCCAGCAGCCAAGTAGTAGGGACACTCTATGGCTACACCTTC.

The V and J genes are TRBV5-1 and TRBJ2-2; the D is unclear. CDR1 and CDR2 from the germline V gene are SGHRS and YFSETQ. The CDR3 spans 14 residues. Trimming removed 0 bases at V and 2 bases at J, with 5 bases between. The CDR3 DNA reads TGCGCCAGCAGCTTGGGAGGAAACACCGGGGAGCTGTTTTTT. Translating it yields CASSLGGNTGELFF. The whole variable domain, remainder taken from reference TRBV5-1 and TRBJ2-2, is KAGVTQTPRYLIKTRGQQVTLSCSPISGHRSVSWYQQTPGQGLQFLFEYFSETQRNKGNFPGRFSGRQFSNSRSEMNVSTLELGDSALYLCASSLGGNTGELFFGEGSRLTVL.

The table lists this clone with a few counts. The chain employs TRBV18 and TRBJ1-3, with D uncertain. Trimming shortened V by 5 bases and J by 3 bases, and 14 bases separated the two germline ends. The germline V gene encodes CDR1 KGHSH and CDR2 LQKENI. CDR3 length: 15 residues. CDR3 sequence: CASSVGEGHGNTIYF. CDR3 nucleotide sequence: TGTGCCAGCTCAGTTGGAGAGGGTCATGGAAACACCATATATTTT.

The chain couples TRBV5-1 to TRBJ2-3, with 11 bases fitting TRBD2. The CDR3 contains 16 residues. Germline V gives CDR1 SGHRS, CDR2 YFSETQ. V gave up 1 base and J gave up 4 bases; unmatched junction bases: 5. The CDR3 coding sequence is TGCGCCAGCAGCTTGTTGGCTAGCGGGAGGCCAGATACGCAGTATTTT. Protein product: CASSLLASGRPDTQYF. Variable domain in full (rest from reference TRBV5-1 and TRBJ2-3): KAGVTQTPRYLIKTRGQQVTLSCSPISGHRSVSWYQQTPGQGLQFLFEYFSETQRNKGNFPGRFSGRQFSNSRSEMNVSTLELGDSALYLCASSLLASGRPDTQYFGPGTRLTVL.

This chain links TRBV4-1 with TRBJ1-2, with TRBD1 matching 9 bases. The germline V gene has CDR1 MGHRA and CDR2 YSYEKL. V shed 5 bases and J 0 bases; nucleotides not matched to a gene: 7. This CDR3 has 16 residues. CDR3 sequence (DNA): TGCGCCAGCAGCTTTGGACAGGGGCCTTCTAACTATGGCTACACCTTC. This sequence encodes CASSFGQGPSNYGYTF.

The gene calls are TRBV5-6 and TRBJ2-7, with D possibly being TRBD1 (6 bases). Germline CDR1 reads SGHDT; CDR2 reads YYEEEE. There are 12 residues in the CDR3. V lost 2 bases and J 3 bases, leaving 6 bases between the germline ends. The chain's CDR3 is CASSLQGYEQYF. CDR3 in DNA: TGTGCCAGCAGCTTACAGGGCTACGAGCAGTACTTC.

The rearrangement links TRBV7-2 to TRBJ1-1; D possibly corresponds to TRBD1 (6 bases). This CDR3 spans 15 amino acids. The germline gives CDR1 SGHTA, CDR2 FQGNSA. Between the trimmed V and J ends, which lost 3 bases and 4 bases, there was a span of 15 bases. The CDR3 is CASSFQGRMATEAFF. CDR3 nucleotide sequence: TGTGCCAGCAGCTTCCAGGGGAGGATGGCCACTGAAGCTTTCTTT. Based on the CDR3 plus reference TRBV7-2 and TRBJ1-1, the full variable domain is GAGVSQSPSNKVTEKGKDVELRCDPISGHTALYWYRQSLGQGLEFLIYFQGNSAPDKSGLPSDRFSAERTGGSVSTLTIQRTQQEDSAVYLCASSFQGRMATEAFFGQGTRLTVV.

This sequence joins TRBV27 and TRBJ2-2; 7 bases are shared with TRBD1. Trimming removed 6 bases from V and 7 bases from J; junction bases left unmatched: 2. The CDR3 is made up of 12 amino acids. Germline CDR1 reads MNHEY; CDR2 reads SMNVEV (reference sequence). CDR3 loop: CASRRQGGELFF. In nucleotides, the CDR3 is TGTGCCAGCAGGCGACAGGGCGGGGAGCTGTTTTTT.

CDR3 sequence reads: CASSPQATGTPQHF. DNA of the CDR3: TGTGCCAGCAGCCCCCAGGCGACAGGGACGCCCCAGCATTTT. The V call is TRBV7-9, the J call TRBJ1-5, with 7 bases fitting TRBD1. The CDR3 spans 14 residues. Losses at the gene ends were 5 bases for V and 9 bases for J; bases not matched to a gene: 10. CDR1 is SEHNR and CDR2 is FQNEAQ in the germline V gene (reference sequence).

V gene TRBV4-1 combines with J gene TRBJ1-1; D not certain. Germline assignment: CDR1 MGHRA and CDR2 YSYEKL. The V end lost 3 bases, the J end lost 11 bases, and 22 bases lay between the germline ends. The CDR3 sequence is 15 residues long. This CDR3 is CASSHPTDVGYGAFF. The DNA for the CDR3 is TGCGCCAGCAGCCATCCAACCGACGTGGGGTATGGTGCTTTCTTT.

The chain couples TRBV5-1 to TRBJ2-3; 7 positions match TRBD1. CDR1 is SGHRS and CDR2 is YFSETQ in the germline V gene. This CDR3 comprises 14 residues. V trimming: 3 bases; J trimming: 2 bases; junction bases outside the gene matches: 3. CDR3 bases: TGCGCCAGCAGCTGGGGGACAGTCACAGATACGCAGTATTTT. This sequence encodes CASSWGTVTDTQYF. Full variable domain (outside the CDR3, taken from reference TRBV5-1 and TRBJ2-3): KAGVTQTPRYLIKTRGQQVTLSCSPISGHRSVSWYQQTPGQGLQFLFEYFSETQRNKGNFPGRFSGRQFSNSRSEMNVSTLELGDSALYLCASSWGTVTDTQYFGPGTRLTVL.

V gene TRBV5-1 combines with J gene TRBJ2-5; no firm D call. This CDR3 has 12 residues. V lost 5 bases, J lost 4 bases, and 9 bases lay in between. CDR1 is SGHRS, CDR2 YFSETQ, per germline. The CDR3 sequence: CASSEARETQYF. The CDR3 bases are TGCGCCAGCAGTGAGGCGAGAGAGACCCAGTACTTC.

The CDR3 reads CASSKDAMSASPNNEQFF. The CDR3 DNA is TGTGCCAGCAGCAAGGATGCGATGTCGGCTAGTCCAAACAATGAGCAGTTCTTC. The chain uses TRBV11-1 and TRBJ2-1; D is uncertain. Trimming shortened V by 5 bases and J by 5 bases, and 25 bases separated the two germline ends. The CDR3 contains 18 residues. The germline V gene has CDR1 SGHAT and CDR2 FQDESV (reference sequence).

This sequence joins TRBV5-8 and TRBJ2-1; maybe TRBD1 (5 bases). Germline-derived CDR1 and CDR2 are SGHTS and YDEGEE. The CDR3 loop spans 14 amino acids. Trimming stripped 9 bases from V and 5 bases from J, with 18 bases between. The CDR3 sequence is CATPRDSLHNEQFF. As DNA, the CDR3 is TGTGCCACGCCCCGAGACAGCCTCCACAATGAGCAGTTCTTC. Supplemented by reference TRBV5-8 and TRBJ2-1, the full variable domain reads EAGVTQSPTHLIKTRGQQATLRCSPISGHTSVYWYQQALGLGLQFLLWYDEGEERNRGNFPPRFSGRQFPNYSSELNVNALELEDSALYLCATPRDSLHNEQFFGPGTRLTVL.

DNA of the CDR3: TGCGCCAGCAGCCTGGGGGGCAGGGTCACTGAAGCTTTCTTT. It encodes CASSLGGRVTEAFF. The genes are TRBV4-3 and TRBJ1-1; tentative D call: TRBD1 (6 bases). The CDR3 length is 14 residues. Germline V gene data show CDR1 as LGHNA and CDR2 as YSLEER. Trimming took off 4 bases at V and 4 bases at J, with 13 bases between the two ends.

This chain links TRBV19 with TRBJ2-2, with 14 positions matching TRBD2. The trim removed 6 bases at V and 4 bases at J, leaving 4 bases unmatched. The germline gives CDR1 LNHDA, CDR2 SQIVND (reference sequence). CDR3 length: 16 residues. CDR3 sequence (DNA): TGTGCCAGTAGAGGAGGGACTAGCGGGAGCACCGGGGAGCTGTTTTTT. It specifies CASRGGTSGSTGELFF.

CDR3 sequence (DNA): TGCAGCGTTGGGACTAGCGGTGGCACAGATACGCAGTATTTT. Encoded protein: CSVGTSGGTDTQYF. V is TRBV29-1 and J is TRBJ2-3, with 10 bases aligning to TRBD2. In germline, CDR1 is SQVTM, CDR2 ANQGSEA. V lost 4 bases to trimming and J lost 1 base; unmatched junction nucleotides: 2. The CDR3 loop spans 14 amino acids.

The chain is built from TRBV5-6 and TRBJ2-5; TRBD2 matches 9 bases. Germline CDR1 is SGHDT and CDR2 is YYEEEE. This CDR3 spans 16 amino acids. V was pared by 0 bases and J by 6 bases, with 9 bases of the junction left unmatched. The CDR3 DNA is TGTGCCAGCAGCTTGGGGGCGGGGGGGTTTCAAAAGACCCAGTACTTC. This gives the protein CASSLGAGGFQKTQYF.

The rearrangement links TRBV5-4 to TRBJ2-5, with TRBD2 identical over 7 bases. The CDR3 is made up of 15 amino acids. Germline-derived CDR1 and CDR2 are SGHNT and YYREEE (reference sequence). Trimming cost V 4 bases and J 7 bases; bases outside gene matches: 13. CDR3 nucleotides: TGTGCCAGCAGCGGGGGGGTTGGGCTAGCGGTGACCCAGTACTTC. Its translation: CASSGGVGLAVTQYF.

The chain links TRBV27 to TRBJ1-2; D ambiguous. Trimming took 5 bases from V and 4 from J, leaving 8 bases between them. The CDR3 is 12 amino acids. Germline CDR1 reads MNHEY; CDR2 reads SMNVEV (reference sequence). The CDR3 DNA follows: TGTGCCAGCAGTCGATTCGGCTATGGCTACACCTTC. Its translation is CASSRFGYGYTF.

CDR3 bases: TGTGCCAGCAGCCAAGCGAATTTTAGGGGCTACACCTTC. Amino acids: CASSQANFRGYTF. The chain links TRBV14 to TRBJ1-2; D remains ambiguous. Trimming left V 1 base short and J 8 bases short, with 11 bases between. Germline V lookup: CDR1 SGHDN, CDR2 FVKESK. The CDR3 loop spans 13 amino acids.

J is TRBJ2-7 and V is TRBV5-6; the D is unclear. In germline, CDR1 is SGHDT, CDR2 YYEEEE. Trimming left V 0 bases short and J 6 bases short, with 4 bases between. This CDR3 spans 11 amino acids. The CDR3 nucleotides are TGTGCCAGCAGCTTGGATAGCGAGCAGTACTTC. It yields the protein CASSLDSEQYF.

V gene TRBV6-1 combines with J gene TRBJ2-1, with TRBD2 matching 14 bases. The J segment lost 9 bases and the V segment lost 7 bases, leaving 2 bases of the junction unmatched. Per germline, CDR1 MNHNS and CDR2 SASEGT. The CDR3 is 13 residues long. This chain's CDR3 is CASKGLAGGEQFF. The CDR3 DNA reads as TGTGCCAGCAAAGGACTAGCGGGAGGTGAGCAGTTCTTC.